One and the same sample provided the 18 T cell receptor beta chains below, sequenced in a study of OX40 agonist ivuxolimab in advanced cancers. Assay used: immunoSEQ multiplex PCR; TCRdb lists only in-frame clones, some missing. The sample yields about 86,000 clones, around nine tenths seen once. The sample consisted of CD4+ or CD8+ T cells sorted from blood, taken in a trial of the OX40 agonist ivuxolimab. The receptor set was obtained from an adult with an advanced solid tumor such as melanoma, head and neck, liver or kidney cancer.

The chain uses TRBV7-3 and TRBJ2-1; D is perhaps TRBD2 (6 bases). The length of the CDR3 is 14 residues. The germline V and J ends were trimmed by 0 bases and 9 bases, with 12 bases remaining between them. CDR1 and CDR2 from the germline V gene are SGHTA and FQGTGA. CDR3 in DNA: TGTGCCAGCAGCTTAACCGGGGGTATGGCTGAGCAGTTCTTC. Amino acid sequence: CASSLTGGMAEQFF.

The chain uses TRBV5-1 and TRBJ1-2, with a tentative D call TRBD1 (6 bases). The CDR3 extends over 14 amino acids. CDR1 is SGHRS and CDR2 is YFSETQ in the germline V gene. V lost 7 bases and J lost 7, with 20 bases in between. The CDR3 reads CASGLNGGLSGYTF. As DNA, the CDR3 is TGCGCCAGCGGCCTGAATGGGGGCCTTTCTGGCTACACCTTC.

The V call is TRBV30, the J call TRBJ2-1; D not resolved. CDR3 length: 11 amino acids. Trimming left V 3 bases short and J 5 bases short, with 5 bases between. CDR1 and CDR2 (germline): GTSNPN, SVGIG (reference sequence). This CDR3 is CAWSQNNEQFF. In DNA, the CDR3 is TGTGCCTGGAGCCAAAACAATGAGCAGTTCTTC.

This chain links TRBV11-3 with TRBJ2-1; 7 bases are shared with TRBD2. V trimming: 6 bases; J trimming: 5 bases; junction bases outside the gene matches: 4. The CDR3 covers 13 residues. Germline V gives CDR1 SGHNT, CDR2 YENEEA. The CDR3 DNA reads as TGTGCCAGCAGGGCGAGCGGGAACAATGAGCAGTTCTTC. Translated: CASRASGNNEQFF.

The gene calls are TRBV6-1 and TRBJ1-1; a possible D gene is TRBD1 (5 bases). CDR1 and CDR2 (germline): MNHNS, SASEGT. With 4 bases removed from V and 2 bases from J, the gap between germline ends came to 11 bases. CDR3 length equals 14 residues. CDR3 nucleotides: TGTGCCAGCAGTGTAAGGGGATTCAACACTGAAGCTTTCTTT. Protein: CASSVRGFNTEAFF.

The chain joins TRBV6-4 to TRBJ2-1; no definite D call. Germline V CDR1 and CDR2: MRHNA, SNTAGT. V was pared by 8 bases and J by 9 bases, with 17 bases between. The CDR3 is made up of 13 amino acids. The CDR3 region is CASWRTAWGEQFF. The CDR3, as DNA: TGTGCCAGCTGGAGAACAGCCTGGGGTGAGCAGTTCTTC.

The V gene is TRBV11-3, the J gene TRBJ2-3; TRBD2 might be the D (7 bases). The CDR3 is 16 amino acids. The V gene lost 0 bases and the J gene lost 7 bases, with 17 bases spanning the gap. The germline V gene has CDR1 SGHNT and CDR2 YENEEA. The CDR3 coding sequence is TGTGCCAGCAGCTTAGAAACTGTTGGGAGGGGGAATACGCAGTATTTT. Protein sequence: CASSLETVGRGNTQYF.

The chain joins TRBV11-2 to TRBJ1-3; 7 nucleotides align to TRBD1. CDR1 is SGHAT and CDR2 is FQNNGV in the germline V gene. V was clipped by 2 bases and J by 3 bases; unmatched bases: 7. This CDR3 has 16 residues. The CDR3, as DNA: TGTGCCAGCAGCTTAATAGAGGGGGCCCATGGAAACACCATATATTTT. Its translation is CASSLIEGAHGNTIYF.

With respect to this clone: Other DNA sequences in the same sample also yield this CDR3. The rearrangement joins TRBV27 to TRBJ1-1; 7 nucleotides line up with TRBD1. This CDR3 contains 13 residues. V gave up 2 bases and J gave up 5 bases; unmatched junction bases: 2. Looked up from germline, CDR1 is MNHEY and CDR2 is SMNVEV (reference sequence). The CDR3 DNA sequence: TGTGCCAGCAGTTTAAACAGGGGTACTGAAGCTTTCTTT. It specifies CASSLNRGTEAFF.

This chain uses TRBV5-1 with TRBJ2-2; 9 bases line up with TRBD1. V was clipped by 5 bases and J by 5 bases; unmatched bases: 10. The CDR3 is 16 amino acids. Germline CDR1 SGHRS, CDR2 YFSETQ. The CDR3 loop is CASRHPGQGATGELFF. The DNA for the CDR3 is TGCGCCAGCAGACACCCGGGACAGGGAGCAACCGGGGAGCTGTTTTTT. The complete variable domain, with remaining parts taken from reference TRBV5-1 and TRBJ2-2, reads KAGVTQTPRYLIKTRGQQVTLSCSPISGHRSVSWYQQTPGQGLQFLFEYFSETQRNKGNFPGRFSGRQFSNSRSEMNVSTLELGDSALYLCASRHPGQGATGELFFGEGSRLTVL.

The chain employs TRBV7-9 and TRBJ1-3; TRBD1 matches at 8 bases. The V gene end was trimmed by 4 bases and the J gene end by 2 bases; junction bases not matched to a gene: 1. This CDR3 is built from 14 residues. Germline CDR1 is SEHNR and CDR2 is FQNEAQ (reference sequence). CDR3 sequence (DNA): TGTGCCAGCAGCTCCAGGGGGCCTGGAAACACCATATATTTT. Encoded protein: CASSSRGPGNTIYF.

The chain is built from TRBV18 and TRBJ2-7, with TRBD2 identical over 11 bases. With V trimmed by 6 bases and J by 3 bases, 7 bases remained unmatched. This CDR3 has 15 residues. Germline assignment: CDR1 KGHSH and CDR2 LQKENI. CDR3: CASSQLAGAYYEQYF. The CDR3 DNA reads as TGTGCCAGCTCTCAACTAGCGGGGGCCTACTACGAGCAGTACTTC.

The genes are TRBV7-2 and TRBJ2-5; D remains ambiguous. Germline V gene sequence: CDR1 SGHTA, CDR2 FQGNSA. The CDR3 length is 13 residues. The ends were cut back, 5 bases at V and 7 bases at J, with 14 bases in the middle. The CDR3 DNA reads TGTGCCAGCAGCATTATCGACGGCGGGACCCAGTACTTC. It translates to CASSIIDGGTQYF.

The chain has TRBV2 and TRBJ2-7, with D unclear. This CDR3 is built from 14 residues. The ends were cut back, 3 bases at V and 4 bases at J, with 13 bases in the middle. The germline gives CDR1 SNHLY, CDR2 FYNNEI. CDR3 DNA sequence: TGTGCCAGCAGTGATTCCGTTAGGGTGTACGAGCAGTACTTC. This encodes CASSDSVRVYEQYF.

This chain joins TRBV10-3 and TRBJ2-1, with D hard to call. V was trimmed by 2 bases and J by 4 bases, leaving 6 bases between them. In germline, CDR1 is ENHRY, CDR2 SYGVKD. This CDR3 has 13 amino acids. The CDR3 reads CAISETAYNEQFF. In DNA, the CDR3 is TGTGCCATCAGTGAGACTGCATACAATGAGCAGTTCTTC.

This chain joins TRBV6-6 and TRBJ1-1; TRBD1 matches 7 bases. J lost 3 bases, V lost 6 bases, and 4 bases had no gene match. CDR3 length: 13 amino acids. The germline V gene encodes CDR1 MNHNY and CDR2 SVGAGI (reference sequence). CDR3 DNA: TGTGCCAGCAGCTACGGACAGGACACTGAAGCTTTCTTT. This sequence encodes CASSYGQDTEAFF.

The chain carries TRBV11-2 and TRBJ1-5; TRBD1 matches 8 bases. Germline assignment: CDR1 SGHAT and CDR2 FQNNGV. The CDR3 loop spans 14 amino acids. Germline trimming cut 1 base from V and 8 bases from J; bases unmatched to any gene: 4. As DNA, the CDR3 is TGTGCCAGCAGCTTAGGGACAGGGAGGGAGCCCCAGCATTTT. It translates to CASSLGTGREPQHF.

J is TRBJ2-1 and V is TRBV25-1, with 7 bases fitting TRBD2. Germline values: CDR1 MGHDK, CDR2 SYGVNS. The CDR3 is made up of 14 amino acids. With 3 bases clipped from V and 6 bases from J, the junction kept 5 bases outside the gene matches. The CDR3, as DNA: TGTGCCAGCAGTGATCCGGGGAGGGTCAATGAGCAGTTCTTC. It encodes CASSDPGRVNEQFF. The whole variable domain, filled in from reference TRBV25-1 and TRBJ2-1, reads EADIYQTPRYLVIGTGKKITLECSQTMGHDKMYWYQQDPGMELHLIHYSYGVNSTEKGDLSSESTVSRIRTEHFPLTLESARPSHTSQYLCASSDPGRVNEQFFGPGTRLTVL.